This TCR beta chain derives from a study of OX40 agonist ivuxolimab in advanced cancers. Study at large: Partial responses were recorded for three patients, including one with hepatocellular carcinoma and two with cutaneous melanoma.

A history of autoimmune disease or systemic immunosuppression excluded patients. Here immunoSEQ multiplex PCR was the method, and the copy in TCRdb shows in-frame clones only, minus some. This table has tens of thousands of clones, almost 85% appearing once. The sequences come from CD4+ or CD8+ T cells sorted from blood, collected in a trial of the OX40 agonist ivuxolimab. This TCR was recovered from an adult with an advanced solid tumor such as melanoma, head and neck, liver or kidney cancer.

CDR3 sequence reads: CASSYSRGVGQFF. The DNA of the CDR3 is TGTGCCAGCAGTTACTCGCGAGGGGTAGGACAGTTCTTC. The rearrangement links TRBV6-5 to TRBJ2-1; D is tentatively TRBD1 or TRBD2 (5 bases each). In germline, CDR1 is MNHEY, CDR2 SVGAGI. The CDR3 runs 13 residues. Trimming removed 0 bases from V and 13 bases from J, with 13 bases in between.